This entry is about one TCR beta chain. This clonotype has ten or more counts. This receptor's antigen is unknown. Qualities for individual bases were not recorded, and no much larger clone is one base off. Reading the germline V gene gives CDR1 SGHAT and CDR2 FQNNGV. Reading from cysteine to phenylalanine, the CDR3 counts 14 amino acids. Solely the CDR3 DNA is kept, with 42 bases framed from the first base. The junction carries 13 bases between V and J, which are trimmed by 5 bases and 2 bases respectively. These data come from a study of T cells in Graves' hyperthyroidism and ophthalmopathy (dated by TCRdb to between 2018 and 2020). Regarding the complete study: Peripheral blood was sampled at the time of initial diagnosis, prior to any treatment. Prospective prediction of ophthalmopathy was tested in an independent validation cohort consisting of fewer than 20 hyperthyroidism patients and around 17 patients who later progressed to ophthalmopathy. The paper describes TCR Vbeta CDR3 sequencing of 135 peripheral blood samples, made up of about 41 ophthalmopathy patients, around 78 hyperthyroidism patients and around 17 progressor patients. TCR V-J signatures able to tell the groups apart were searched for in a discovery cohort of about a hundred patients, of whom fewer than 45 had Graves' ophthalmopathy and about 60 had stable Graves' hyperthyroidism. After blood sampling, hyperthyroidism patients were treated with methimazole at a starting dose of 30 mg daily, and ophthalmopathy patients were treated with high-dose intravenous methylprednisolone. The 85 to 100 discovery patients were divided at random into training and test sets in a 7:3 ratio. In about 6 Graves' hyperthyroidism patients, the study also compared T-cell repertoires from thyroid tissue with T-cell repertoires from blood. Overall study outcomes, separate from this receptor: Most expanded thyroid clonotypes (frequency above 0.001) were also found in blood, which suggests that blood repertoires may mirror thyroid immune responses. A model built on a 13 V-J signature distinguished ophthalmopathy from stable hyperthyroidism, reaching about 88% sensitivity and around 82% specificity in cross-validation and 80%/75% in testing. Sample size was not statistically predetermined, and blinding of investigators to group allocation was not performed. In validation, progression to ophthalmopathy was predicted by the model with nearly 71% sensitivity and 72% to 80% specificity, a median of around 5.9 months before onset.

Amplification of TCR beta CDR3 regions was carried out from RNA transcripts. The TCR CDR3 was subjected to a first round of RT-PCR using the HTBI primer set and the Qiagen OneStep RT-PCR kit. Libraries were constructed in a second round of multiplex PCR, after which size selection and purification were carried out. Sequencing of the libraries was done on an Illumina HiSeq2000 using paired-end 100 bp reads. The published analysis was carried out like this. SOAPnuke was used to process the raw data, throwing out any read that contained adapters or uncalled bases, had a mean Phred below 15, or lacked an exact constant-primer or identifier match. High-quality paired reads were merged using COPE v1.2.5, and each unique nucleotide sequence was defined as a clonotype. MiTCR v1.1 was used to align clonotypes to the IMGT TRBV, TRBD and TRBJ reference segments. The analysis was restricted to V-J combinations with a frequency above 0.0001, which together covered just over 98% of the repertoires. The TCS score was defined as F50 (clonal expansion) divided by E x V (chaos), with BLOSUM62-based TCRdist calculated between CDR3 peptides within each V-J. Welch's t-statistics and random forest reduced around 550 V-J features to about 13, which were used in a naive Bayes classifier (R e1071). Starting from the raw public reads, TCRdb applied fastp trimming at Q25, assembled clones with MiXCR and retained in-frame beta chains. For every CDR3 protein sequence, its rows merge into one entry that carries the most common genes and DNA. It is TCRdb's table, rather than the study itself, that gives the V and J calls and clone size. Here the sample has about 420,000 distinct CDR3 sequences; about 15% occur a single time. The ten largest clones capture roughly 15% of the sample.

Stable Graves' hyperthyroidism was defined as no progression to ophthalmopathy during 18 months of follow-up. Hyperthyroidism patients were newly diagnosed, had a disease duration of under 2 months, and were aged 18 to 65 years. Exclusion was applied to patients with uncontrolled infections, other autoimmune diseases, pregnancy or lactation. Diagnoses relied on clinical symptoms, serum thyroxine and TRAb, thyroid ultrasound and orbital computed tomography. Ficoll-Paque density gradient centrifugation was used to isolate PBMCs from around 10 ml of fresh peripheral blood. Trizol reagent was used to extract total RNA, and RNA quality was then checked on an Agilent 2100 Bioanalyzer.

This clonotype was sampled from a young woman with Graves' hyperthyroidism. What was sequenced was blood. Recombination linked TRBV11-2 to TRBJ2-7; the D gene assignment is perhaps TRBD1 or TRBD2, with each matching 5 bases. Here is the DNA: TGTGCCAGCAGCCGTGGGACGGGTACCTACGAGCAGTACTTC. It translates to CASSRGTGTYEQYF.